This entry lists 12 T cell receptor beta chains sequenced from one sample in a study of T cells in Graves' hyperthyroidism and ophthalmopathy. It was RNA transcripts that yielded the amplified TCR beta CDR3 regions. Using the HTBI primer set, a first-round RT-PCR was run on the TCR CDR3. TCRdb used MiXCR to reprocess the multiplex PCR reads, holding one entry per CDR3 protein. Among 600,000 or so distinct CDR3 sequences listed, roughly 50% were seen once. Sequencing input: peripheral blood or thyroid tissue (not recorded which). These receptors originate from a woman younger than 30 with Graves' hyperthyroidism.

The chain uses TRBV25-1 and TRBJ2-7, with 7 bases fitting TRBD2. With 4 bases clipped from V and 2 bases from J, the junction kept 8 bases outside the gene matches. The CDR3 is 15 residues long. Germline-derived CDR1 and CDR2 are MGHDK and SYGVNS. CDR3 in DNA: TGTGCCAGCAGTGTCCCGGGAGGAGGGCCCTACGAGCAGTACTTC. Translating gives CASSVPGGGPYEQYF.

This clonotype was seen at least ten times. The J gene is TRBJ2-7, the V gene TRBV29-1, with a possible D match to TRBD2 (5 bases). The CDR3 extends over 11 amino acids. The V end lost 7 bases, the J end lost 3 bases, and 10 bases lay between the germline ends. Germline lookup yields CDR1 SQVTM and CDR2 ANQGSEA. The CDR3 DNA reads TGCAGCGCTGCCCGGGGCTACGAGCAGTACTTC. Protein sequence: CSAARGYEQYF.

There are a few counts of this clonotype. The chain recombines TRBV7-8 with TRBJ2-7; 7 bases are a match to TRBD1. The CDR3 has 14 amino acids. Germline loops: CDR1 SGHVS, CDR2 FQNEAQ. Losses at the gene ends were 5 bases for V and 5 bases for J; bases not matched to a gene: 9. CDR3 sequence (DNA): TGTGCCAGCAGCCCGGGACAGCTGGACGACGAGCAGTACTTC. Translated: CASSPGQLDDEQYF.

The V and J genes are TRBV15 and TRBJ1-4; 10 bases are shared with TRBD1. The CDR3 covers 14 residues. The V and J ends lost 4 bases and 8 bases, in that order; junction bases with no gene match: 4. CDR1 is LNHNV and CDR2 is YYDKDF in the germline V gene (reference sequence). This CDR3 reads CATSKRTGGEKLFF. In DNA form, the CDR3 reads TGTGCCACCAGCAAACGGACAGGGGGAGAAAAACTGTTTTTT.

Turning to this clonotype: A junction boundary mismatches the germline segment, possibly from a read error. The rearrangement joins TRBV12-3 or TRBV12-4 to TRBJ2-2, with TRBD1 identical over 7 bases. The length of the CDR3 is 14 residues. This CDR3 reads CATSDNTGAGELFF. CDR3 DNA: TGTGCCACCAGTGACAACACAGGGGCCGGGGAGCTGTTTTTT.

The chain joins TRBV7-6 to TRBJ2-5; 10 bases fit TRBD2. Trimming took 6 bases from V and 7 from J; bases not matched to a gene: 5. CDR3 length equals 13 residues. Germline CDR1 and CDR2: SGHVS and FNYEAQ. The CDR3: CASRWTSGRTQYF. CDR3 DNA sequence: TGTGCCAGCAGATGGACTAGCGGCCGGACCCAGTACTTC.

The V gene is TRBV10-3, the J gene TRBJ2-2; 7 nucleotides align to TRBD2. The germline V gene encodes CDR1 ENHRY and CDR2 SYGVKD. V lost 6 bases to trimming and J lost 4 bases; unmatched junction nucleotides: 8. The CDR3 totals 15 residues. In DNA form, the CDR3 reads TGTGCCATCAGACCCAGCGGGGCGAGCACCGGGGAGCTGTTTTTT. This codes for CAIRPSGASTGELFF.

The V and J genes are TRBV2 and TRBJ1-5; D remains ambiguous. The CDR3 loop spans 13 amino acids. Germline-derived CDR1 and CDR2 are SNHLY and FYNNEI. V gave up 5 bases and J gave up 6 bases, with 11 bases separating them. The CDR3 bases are TGTGCCAGCAGTTGGGGAGGGAGTCAGCCCCAGCATTTT. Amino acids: CASSWGGSQPQHF.

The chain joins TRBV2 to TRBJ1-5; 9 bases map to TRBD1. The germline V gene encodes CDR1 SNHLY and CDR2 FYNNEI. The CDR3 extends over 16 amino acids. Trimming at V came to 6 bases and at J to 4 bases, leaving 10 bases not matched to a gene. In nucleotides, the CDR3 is TGTGCCAGCAGCGACGAGCCGGGACAGGGAAATCAGCCCCAGCATTTT. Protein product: CASSDEPGQGNQPQHF.

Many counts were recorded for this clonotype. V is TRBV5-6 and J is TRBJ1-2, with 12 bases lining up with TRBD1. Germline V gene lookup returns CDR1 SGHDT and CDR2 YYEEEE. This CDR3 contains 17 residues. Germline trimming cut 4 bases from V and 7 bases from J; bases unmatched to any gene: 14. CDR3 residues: CASSPGTGGAVLSGYTF. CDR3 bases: TGTGCCAGCAGCCCAGGGACAGGGGGCGCGGTACTATCTGGCTACACCTTC.

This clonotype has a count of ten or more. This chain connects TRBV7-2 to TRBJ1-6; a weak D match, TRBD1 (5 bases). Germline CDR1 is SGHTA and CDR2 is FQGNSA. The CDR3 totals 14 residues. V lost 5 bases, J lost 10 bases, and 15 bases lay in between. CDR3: CASSPGQGSSPLHF. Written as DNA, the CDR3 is TGTGCCAGCAGCCCCGGGCAGGGAAGCTCACCCCTCCACTTT.

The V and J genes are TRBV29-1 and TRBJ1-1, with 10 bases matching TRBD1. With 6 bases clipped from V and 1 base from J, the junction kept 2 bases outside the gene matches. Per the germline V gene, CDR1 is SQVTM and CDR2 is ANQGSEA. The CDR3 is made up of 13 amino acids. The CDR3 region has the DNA TGCAGCGTGGGACAGGGGACGAACACTGAAGCTTTCTTT. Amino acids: CSVGQGTNTEAFF.